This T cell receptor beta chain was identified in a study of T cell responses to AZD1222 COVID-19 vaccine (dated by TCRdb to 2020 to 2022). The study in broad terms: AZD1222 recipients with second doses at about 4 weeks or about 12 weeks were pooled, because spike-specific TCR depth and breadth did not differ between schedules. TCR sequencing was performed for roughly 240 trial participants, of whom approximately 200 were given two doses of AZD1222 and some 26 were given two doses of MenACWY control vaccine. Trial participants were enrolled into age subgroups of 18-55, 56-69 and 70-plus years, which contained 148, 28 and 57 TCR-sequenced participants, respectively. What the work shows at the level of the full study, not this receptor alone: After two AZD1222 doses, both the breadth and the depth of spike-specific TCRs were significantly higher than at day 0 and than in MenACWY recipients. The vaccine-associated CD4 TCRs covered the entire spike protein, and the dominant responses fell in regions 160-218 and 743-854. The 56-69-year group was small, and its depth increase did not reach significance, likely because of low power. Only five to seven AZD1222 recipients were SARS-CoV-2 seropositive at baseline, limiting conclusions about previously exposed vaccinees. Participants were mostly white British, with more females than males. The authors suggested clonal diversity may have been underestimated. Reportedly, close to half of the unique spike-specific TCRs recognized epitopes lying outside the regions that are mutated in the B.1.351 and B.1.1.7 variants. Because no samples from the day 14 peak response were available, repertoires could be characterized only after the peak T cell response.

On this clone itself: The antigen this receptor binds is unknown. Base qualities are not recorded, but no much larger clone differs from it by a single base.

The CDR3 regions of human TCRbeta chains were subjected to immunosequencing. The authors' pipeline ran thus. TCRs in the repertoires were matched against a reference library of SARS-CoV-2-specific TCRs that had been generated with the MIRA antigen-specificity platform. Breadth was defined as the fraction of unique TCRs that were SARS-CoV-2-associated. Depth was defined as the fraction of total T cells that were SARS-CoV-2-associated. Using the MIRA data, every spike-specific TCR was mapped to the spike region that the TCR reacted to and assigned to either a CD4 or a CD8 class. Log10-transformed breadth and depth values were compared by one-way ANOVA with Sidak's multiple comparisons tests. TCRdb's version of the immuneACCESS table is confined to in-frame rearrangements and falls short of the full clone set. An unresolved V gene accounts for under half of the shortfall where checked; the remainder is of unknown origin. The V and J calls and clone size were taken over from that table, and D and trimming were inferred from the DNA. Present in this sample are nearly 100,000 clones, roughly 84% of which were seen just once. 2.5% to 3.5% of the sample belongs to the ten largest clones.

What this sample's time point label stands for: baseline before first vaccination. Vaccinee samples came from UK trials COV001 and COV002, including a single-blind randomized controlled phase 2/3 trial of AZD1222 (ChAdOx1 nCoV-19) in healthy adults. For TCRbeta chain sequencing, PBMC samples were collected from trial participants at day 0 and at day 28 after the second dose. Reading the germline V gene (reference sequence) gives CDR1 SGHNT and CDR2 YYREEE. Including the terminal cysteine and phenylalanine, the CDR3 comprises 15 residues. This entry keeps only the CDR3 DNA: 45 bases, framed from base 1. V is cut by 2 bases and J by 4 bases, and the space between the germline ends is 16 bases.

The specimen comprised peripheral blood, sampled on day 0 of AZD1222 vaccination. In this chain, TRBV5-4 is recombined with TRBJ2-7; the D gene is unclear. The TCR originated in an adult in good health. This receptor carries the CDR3 CASSFLPGAQYEQYF. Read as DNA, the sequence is TGTGCCAGCAGCTTCTTGCCAGGCGCCCAATACGAGCAGTACTTC.